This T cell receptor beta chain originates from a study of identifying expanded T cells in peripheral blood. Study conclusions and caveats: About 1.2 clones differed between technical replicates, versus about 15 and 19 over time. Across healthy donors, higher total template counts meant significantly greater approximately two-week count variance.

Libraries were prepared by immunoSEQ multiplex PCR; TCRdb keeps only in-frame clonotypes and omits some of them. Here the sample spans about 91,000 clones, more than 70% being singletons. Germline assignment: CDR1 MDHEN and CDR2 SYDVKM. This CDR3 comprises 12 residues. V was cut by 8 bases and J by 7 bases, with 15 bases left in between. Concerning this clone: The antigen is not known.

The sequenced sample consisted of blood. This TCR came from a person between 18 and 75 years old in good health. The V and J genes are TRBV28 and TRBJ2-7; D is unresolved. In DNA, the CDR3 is TGTGCCAGCGCCCCCCCTTCTGAGGAGCAGTACTTC. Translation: CASAPPSEEQYF.